The entry below gives a single T cell receptor (beta chain) sequence along with its context. The target antigen is unknown. Other DNA sequences of this sample code for an identical CDR3. The data belong to a study of cytomegalovirus exposure and HLA in healthy donors. Findings and caveats of the study: The study flagged approximately 180 TCR beta chains as cytomegalovirus-associated. DRB1 had the most TCR associations and HLA-C the fewest, a later analysis found, with rates varying by HLA locus.

Primers included in the PCR were 60 Vbeta and 13 Jbeta primers. Authors' processing steps: In a later analysis, the count reached 76 million or so unique TCR beta chains, with approximately 10 million shared. Measured with immunoSEQ multiplex PCR; TCRdb has only the in-frame clones, and not every one. V, J and clone size are those of that table, while D and trimming were read from the DNA. The sample records 150,000 to 200,000 clones, approximately 80% being singletons. The V gene end was trimmed by 0 bases and the J gene end by 5 bases; junction bases not matched to a gene: 3. CDR1 MNHEY and CDR2 SVGAGI come from the germline V gene. This CDR3 contains 16 residues.

Sequencing was carried out using PBMCs. This TCR derives from a woman between 40 and 50 years old in good health and CMV-seronegative. The V call is TRBV6-5, the J call TRBJ2-2; 10 positions match TRBD2. CDR3 loop: CASSYSSGRGTGELFF. The CDR3 DNA reads TGTGCCAGCAGTTACTCGAGCGGGAGGGGGACCGGGGAGCTGTTTTTT.